These 20 T cell receptor beta chains share one sample of origin, sequenced in a study of blood T cell repertoires in COVID-19. The table came from immunoSEQ multiplex PCR; TCRdb's copy has only in-frame clones and leaves some out. The sample lists some 96,000 clones; 88% were seen once. The source material was peripheral blood. The receptors stem from a human donor in a cohort sampled during active COVID-19.

V usage is TRBV29-1 and J usage is TRBJ2-1; D remains unclear. Germline-derived CDR1 and CDR2 are SQVTM and ANQGSEA. Between the trimmed V and J ends, which lost 1 base and 0 bases, there was a span of 16 bases. This CDR3 is built from 17 residues. The CDR3 protein is CSVEGAGQADSYNEQFF. CDR3 sequence (DNA): TGCAGCGTTGAAGGTGCTGGGCAGGCTGACTCCTACAATGAGCAGTTCTTC.

The chain recombines TRBV11-2 with TRBJ2-3; 8 positions agree with TRBD2. Germline V lookup: CDR1 SGHAT, CDR2 FQNNGV. The J segment lost 4 bases and the V segment lost 0 bases, leaving 3 bases of the junction unmatched. The CDR3 runs 15 residues. The CDR3 DNA is TGTGCCAGCAGCTTAGACCGGGGGGGTGCAGATACGCAGTATTTT. Residues: CASSLDRGGADTQYF.

This chain uses TRBV4-2 with TRBJ1-5; D remains ambiguous. Germline CDR1 reads LGHNA; CDR2 reads YNFKEQ. The CDR3 loop spans 14 amino acids. V dropped 3 bases and J dropped 5 bases, with 11 bases sitting between them. The CDR3 sequence is CASSQQRRDQPQHF. CDR3 coding DNA: TGTGCCAGCAGCCAGCAGAGGAGGGATCAGCCCCAGCATTTT.

This chain connects TRBV24-1 to TRBJ1-4, with 8 nucleotides matching TRBD1. The V and J ends lost 10 bases and 8 bases, in that order; junction bases with no gene match: 8. CDR1 is KGHDR and CDR2 is SFDVKD in the germline V gene. There are 13 residues in the CDR3. DNA of the CDR3: TGTGCCACACCGGACAGGGCTGGGGAAAAACTGTTTTTT. Translation: CATPDRAGEKLFF.

J is TRBJ1-4 and V is TRBV28, with 9 bases fitting TRBD1. J lost 6 bases, V lost 6 bases, and 8 bases had no gene match. The CDR3 is 15 amino acids. Germline assignment: CDR1 MDHEN and CDR2 SYDVKM. DNA of the CDR3: TGTGCCAGCAGACAAACAGGGGGCCCTTATGAAAAACTGTTTTTT. Protein product: CASRQTGGPYEKLFF.

This chain joins TRBV28 and TRBJ2-1; 9 nucleotides match TRBD2. The V gene's germline CDR1 is MDHEN and CDR2 SYDVKM. The CDR3 totals 17 residues. The trim removed 6 bases at V and 0 bases at J, leaving 9 bases unmatched. This chain's CDR3 is CASSSPLAGTSYNEQFF. The CDR3 coding sequence is TGTGCCAGCAGCTCACCCCTAGCGGGGACCTCCTACAATGAGCAGTTCTTC.

The chain is built from TRBV18 and TRBJ1-2, with D unclear. The CDR3 loop spans 14 amino acids. Germline CDR1 is KGHSH and CDR2 is LQKENI. Trimming removed 3 bases at V and 7 bases at J, with 15 bases between. The CDR3 sequence is CASSPLPTPLGYTF. The DNA of the CDR3 is TGTGCCAGCTCACCCCTTCCTACCCCGCTTGGCTACACCTTC.

This clone was counted only a few times. The chain uses TRBV9 and TRBJ2-1, with D possibly matching TRBD1 (5 bases). Germline V lookup: CDR1 SGDLS, CDR2 YYNGEE. CDR3 length: 15 residues. V was pared by 3 bases and J by 5 bases, with 15 bases between. The CDR3 nucleotides read TGTGCCAGCAGCGGATATAAGGGGCAGAACAATGAGCAGTTCTTC. Translated: CASSGYKGQNNEQFF.

The rearrangement links TRBV7-2 to TRBJ1-5; D ambiguous. The CDR3 is 13 residues long. Trimming pared 1 base from V and 9 bases from J, leaving 10 bases between. CDR1 is SGHTA and CDR2 is FQGNSA in the germline V gene. CDR3 coding DNA: TGTGCCAGCAGCTTAGTCCCTGCCGGGCCCCAGCATTTT. The encoded protein is CASSLVPAGPQHF.

This clone was counted a single time. This chain connects TRBV9 to TRBJ1-1; D remains ambiguous. The V gene lost 0 bases and the J gene lost 4 bases, with 4 bases spanning the gap. The CDR3 loop spans 12 amino acids. The germline V gene has CDR1 SGDLS and CDR2 YYNGEE. This CDR3 reads CASSVGATEAFF. CDR3 coding DNA: TGTGCCAGCAGCGTAGGGGCCACTGAAGCTTTCTTT. Complete variable domain (other parts from reference TRBV9 and TRBJ1-1): DSGVTQTPKHLITATGQRVTLRCSPRSGDLSVYWYQQSLDQGLQFLIQYYNGEERAKGNILERFSAQQFPDLHSELNLSSLELGDSALYFCASSVGATEAFFGQGTRLTVV.

The V and J genes are TRBV24-1 and TRBJ2-1; the match to TRBD1 covers 9 bases. With V trimmed by 6 bases and J by 9 bases, 14 bases remained unmatched. Germline V gene lookup returns CDR1 KGHDR and CDR2 SFDVKD. This CDR3 spans 16 amino acids. This CDR3 is CATSSETGTGSSEQFF. The CDR3, as DNA: TGTGCCACCAGTAGTGAAACCGGGACAGGGAGCAGTGAGCAGTTCTTC.

The V call is TRBV10-3, the J call TRBJ2-2, with D tentatively TRBD2 (6 bases). Germline V CDR1 and CDR2: ENHRY, SYGVKD. With 2 bases removed from V and 0 bases from J, the gap between germline ends came to 16 bases. This CDR3 spans 18 amino acids. The CDR3 protein is CAISEPPRWGANTGELFF. As DNA, the CDR3 is TGTGCCATCAGTGAGCCCCCCCGTTGGGGGGCGAACACCGGGGAGCTGTTTTTT.

The chain recombines TRBV19 with TRBJ2-3; 7 bases agree with TRBD1. The V gene's germline CDR1 is LNHDA and CDR2 SQIVND (reference sequence). There are 15 residues in the CDR3. Germline trimming cut 4 bases from V and 1 base from J; bases unmatched to any gene: 5. The DNA of the CDR3 is TGTGCCAGTAGTAATACAGGGGTCCGCACAGATACGCAGTATTTT. Protein: CASSNTGVRTDTQYF.

The CDR3 is CASSLTGDYGYTF. The CDR3 region has the DNA TGTGCCAGCTCACTGACAGGGGACTATGGCTACACCTTC. The chain employs TRBV18 and TRBJ1-2; 8 nucleotides line up with TRBD1. In germline, CDR1 is KGHSH, CDR2 LQKENI. The CDR3 runs 13 residues. V was clipped by 4 bases and J by 3 bases; unmatched bases: 1.

The chain employs TRBV6-2 or TRBV6-3 and TRBJ2-7; D perhaps matches TRBD2 (6 bases). The V and J ends lost 5 bases and 4 bases respectively, with 15 bases between them. CDR3 length equals 14 residues. Germline CDR1 MNHEY, CDR2 SVGEGT. The CDR3 here is CASSPGGGGYEQYF. The DNA for the CDR3 is TGTGCCAGCAGTCCCGGGGGAGGTGGGTACGAGCAGTACTTC.

This chain joins TRBV6-6 and TRBJ2-7; 7 bases are shared with TRBD2. This CDR3 has 15 amino acids. V lost 2 bases, J lost 2 bases, and 6 bases stayed unmatched. Germline V gene sequence: CDR1 MNHNY, CDR2 SVGAGI (reference sequence). The CDR3 here is CASSYGGGGPYEQYF. The CDR3 DNA sequence: TGTGCCAGCAGTTACGGGGGGGGAGGCCCCTACGAGCAGTACTTC.

The rearrangement links TRBV27 to TRBJ2-6, with D maybe TRBD1 (5 bases). V was clipped by 5 bases and J by 0 bases, with 11 bases between them. Germline V CDR1 and CDR2: MNHEY, SMNVEV (reference sequence). This CDR3 is 16 amino acids long. CDR3 sequence (DNA): TGTGCCAGCAGTCTACGGACACCCTCTGGGGCCAACGTCCTGACTTTC. This codes for CASSLRTPSGANVLTF.

This chain joins TRBV3-1 (or the pseudogene TRBV3-2) and TRBJ1-1, with TRBD1 matching 9 bases. The V gene end was trimmed by 4 bases and the J gene end by 7 bases; junction bases not matched to a gene: 4. Germline CDR1 reads LGHDT; CDR2 reads YNNKEL (reference sequence). The CDR3 contains 13 residues. The CDR3 DNA is TGTGCCAGCAGCCTACAGGGGGCGGATGAAGCTTTCTTT. Protein product: CASSLQGADEAFF.

This chain uses TRBV5-1 with TRBJ2-7, with 7 bases that match TRBD2. CDR1 and CDR2 (germline): SGHRS, YFSETQ. V was clipped by 4 bases and J by 5 bases; unmatched bases: 15. The CDR3 is 16 residues long. The CDR3 spells CASSPRPGEGGDEQYF. The CDR3 DNA reads as TGCGCCAGCAGCCCCCGCCCGGGGGAGGGTGGGGACGAGCAGTACTTC. Full variable domain (remainder filled in from reference TRBV5-1 and TRBJ2-7): KAGVTQTPRYLIKTRGQQVTLSCSPISGHRSVSWYQQTPGQGLQFLFEYFSETQRNKGNFPGRFSGRQFSNSRSEMNVSTLELGDSALYLCASSPRPGEGGDEQYFGPGTRLTVT.

The gene calls are TRBV28 and TRBJ1-3, with D unresolved. There are 13 residues in the CDR3. With 8 bases removed from V and 0 bases from J, the gap between germline ends came to 8 bases. In germline, CDR1 is MDHEN, CDR2 SYDVKM. The DNA for the CDR3 is TGTGCCAGCCCGACTAGCTCTGGAAACACCATATATTTT. As protein: CASPTSSGNTIYF.